This T cell receptor beta chain was captured by sequencing in a study of blood T cell repertoires in COVID-19. Across the study: PBMCs, B-cell-depleted T cells, or T cells provided the cDNA or gDNA that made up the material.

Germline V gives CDR1 SGHDN, CDR2 FVKESK. The CDR3 loop spans 16 amino acids. V lost 0 bases to trimming and J lost 8 bases, with 14 bases between them. Recruited during active infection, patients (from Seattle) were subsequently followed longitudinally. As handled by the study authors: Estimation of nucleated cell counts relied on the amplification of reference gene primers. TCRdb's copy holds only in-frame clones and misses some; the assay was immunoSEQ multiplex PCR. V, J and clone size are those of that table, while D and trimming were read from the DNA. The sample lists about 220,000 clones, 70% to 90% occurring once.

The clonotype was recovered from a woman aged 70-85 years with COVID-19, enrolled during active disease. The rearrangement joins TRBV14 to TRBJ1-6, with unresolved D. The sample was peripheral blood. The CDR3: CASSQDRPRRDSPLHF. The CDR3 DNA follows: TGTGCCAGCAGCCAAGATCGGCCCCGGAGGGATTCACCCCTCCACTTT.